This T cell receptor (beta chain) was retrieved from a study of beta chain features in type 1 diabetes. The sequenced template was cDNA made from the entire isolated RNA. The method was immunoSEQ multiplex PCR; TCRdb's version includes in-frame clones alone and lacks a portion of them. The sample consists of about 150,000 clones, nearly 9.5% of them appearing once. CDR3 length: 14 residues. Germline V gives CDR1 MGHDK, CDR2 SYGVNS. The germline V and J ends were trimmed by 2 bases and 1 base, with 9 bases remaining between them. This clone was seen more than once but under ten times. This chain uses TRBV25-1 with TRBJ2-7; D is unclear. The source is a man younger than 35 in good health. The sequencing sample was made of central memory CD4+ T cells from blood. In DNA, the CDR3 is TGTGCCAGCAGTGAACAAGACACGTCCTACGAGCAGTACTTC. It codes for CASSEQDTSYEQYF.